This TCR beta chain was captured by sequencing in a study of T cells in Graves' hyperthyroidism and ophthalmopathy (dated by TCRdb to the late 2010s). The study in broad terms: Peripheral blood samples were taken at initial diagnosis, before any treatment was given. To identify TCR V-J signatures that set the groups apart, the researchers used a discovery cohort of 100 patients, made up of some 41 with Graves' ophthalmopathy and some 56 with stable Graves' hyperthyroidism. After sampling, hyperthyroidism patients received methimazole starting at 30 mg daily, and ophthalmopathy patients received high-dose intravenous methylprednisolone. In six Graves' hyperthyroidism patients, the study also compared T-cell repertoires from thyroid tissue with T-cell repertoires from blood. The paper describes TCR Vbeta CDR3 sequencing of 120 to 150 peripheral blood samples, made up of 40 to 45 ophthalmopathy patients, 70 to 75 hyperthyroidism patients and around 17 progressor patients. The 90 or so discovery patients were randomly split 7:3 into training and test sets. An independent validation cohort of around 19 hyperthyroidism patients and about 16 patients who later progressed to ophthalmopathy tested prospective prediction of ophthalmopathy. Beyond this particular receptor, the publication reports: Most expanded thyroid clonotypes (frequency above 0.001) were also detected in blood, a finding suggesting that blood repertoires may reflect thyroid immune responses. In validation, the model predicted progression to ophthalmopathy with 55% to 71% sensitivity and less than 75% specificity, a median of about 6.7 months before onset. Ophthalmopathy was separated from stable hyperthyroidism by a 13 V-J signature model, with over 85% sensitivity and about 84% specificity obtained in cross-validation and 80%/75% obtained in testing. Sample size was not statistically predetermined, and investigators were not blinded to group allocation.

At least ten counts were recorded for this clonotype. Its antigen target is currently unknown. No base-level quality is on record; no much larger clone is a single base apart. Trimming at the junction amounts to 6 bases on V and 3 bases on J, and the germline ends lie 18 bases apart. According to the germline V gene, CDR1 reads MNHEY and CDR2 reads SVGEGT. The CDR3 holds 15 amino acids from the cysteine to the phenylalanine. Kept here is only the CDR3 DNA, which spans 45 bases and is read in frame from base 1. TCR beta CDR3 regions were amplified from RNA transcripts. A first-round RT-PCR of the TCR CDR3 used the HTBI primer set with the Qiagen OneStep RT-PCR kit. The libraries were constructed in a second round of multiplex PCR and then size-selected and purified. Libraries were sequenced paired-end with 100 bp reads on an Illumina HiSeq2000. On the study's bioinformatics: SOAPnuke was used to process the raw data, with reads discarded if the reads contained adapters or uncalled bases, had a mean Phred below 15, or lacked an exact constant-primer or identifier match. COPE v1.2.5 was used to merge high-quality paired reads, and clonotypes were defined as unique nucleotide sequences. MiTCR v1.1 was used to align the clonotypes against IMGT TRBV, TRBD and TRBJ reference segments. Analysis was restricted to V-J combinations with a frequency above 0.0001, which covered over 98% of repertoires. The TCS score was defined as F50 (clonal expansion) divided by E x V (chaos), with BLOSUM62-based TCRdist calculated between CDR3 peptides within each V-J. Welch's t-statistics and random forest reduced fewer than 550 V-J features to 13, which were used in a naive Bayes classifier (R e1071). Using fastp at Q25 and MiXCR, TCRdb reprocessed the public reads and kept productive beta chains. Every CDR3 protein is listed once, alongside the most common genes and DNA of its rows. What appears here as the V and J calls and clone size reflects TCRdb's work, not the paper's. The sample table contains roughly 500,000 distinct CDR3 sequences; only one count was recorded for approximately 13% of them. The ten largest clones take up 5.8% of the sample.

Hyperthyroidism patients were newly diagnosed, had a disease duration of under 2 months, and were aged 18 to 65 years. Any patient with an uncontrolled infection, another autoimmune disease, pregnancy or lactation was excluded. Diagnoses relied on clinical symptoms, serum thyroxine and TRAb, thyroid ultrasound and orbital computed tomography. For progressor patients, blood was drawn at the first diagnosis of hyperthyroidism, before any ophthalmopathy symptoms had appeared. PBMCs were separated from 7.5 to 10 ml of fresh peripheral blood using Ficoll-Paque density gradient centrifugation. Patients classed as progressors first received a Graves' hyperthyroidism diagnosis and then went on to develop ophthalmopathy during follow-up. Total RNA was extracted using Trizol reagent, and RNA quality was assessed on an Agilent 2100 Bioanalyzer.

The receptor was derived from a woman in her thirties with Graves' hyperthyroidism that later progressed to Graves' ophthalmopathy. The chain is assembled from TRBV6-2 or TRBV6-3 and TRBJ2-7; no D gene can be assigned with confidence. The material sequenced was blood. CDR3 reads: CASSPTENPFYEQYF. DNA sequence: TGTGCCAGCAGCCCCACAGAAAACCCATTCTACGAGCAGTACTTC.